Reported below is one T cell receptor beta chain. Time point meaning: peripheral blood 6 weeks after treatment start. The patients' disease, urothelial carcinoma, was locally advanced or metastatic. These data come from a study of PD-L1 blockade in urothelial cancer. Turning to the study itself: Researchers found blood samples held a median of roughly 140,000 T cells.

Each PCR reaction had synthetic TCR analog templates spiked into it. Generated by immunoSEQ multiplex PCR, the TCRdb table keeps only in-frame clones and is missing some. The top ten hold over 13% of the sample, which has roughly 45,000 clones, roughly four fifths seen once. V dropped 3 bases and J dropped 1; count of bases not matched to a gene: 9. Germline V gene lookup returns CDR1 MDHEN and CDR2 SYDVKM. The CDR3 contains 16 residues. The receptor comes from a man in his sixties with urothelial cancer. The input for sequencing was PBMCs, taken around atezolizumab (anti-PD-L1) treatment. The genes are TRBV28 and TRBJ2-7; 7 bases line up with TRBD1. The CDR3 DNA reads TGTGCCAGCAGTTTTCTACCGGGACAGCTGTCCTACGAGCAGTACTTC. Translation gives CASSFLPGQLSYEQYF.